The subject of this entry is one T cell receptor beta chain. The antigen is undetermined. Repertoires were generated with immunoSEQ multiplex PCR, while TCRdb's copy carries only in-frame clones and drops some. Of roughly 20,000 clones in the sample, about 69% were seen once. This specimen comes from a study of vaccination effects on CD4 cells after COVID-19. Within the ViraFEST assay, antigen-specific CD4+ T cells underwent expansion with viral peptide pools prior to sequencing. Having been cultured for about 10 days, the cells underwent CD4+ T cell isolation. Vaccine recipients lacked prior SARS-CoV-2 infection and had negative nucleocapsid antibodies. The sequence came from a human donor who received a COVID-19 vaccine. The sample in question was CD4+ T cells from PBMCs cultured with HCoV-NL63 spike peptides, obtained before COVID-19 vaccination.

CDR3 nucleotide sequence: TGTGCCAGCAGCCACTACGGACTAGCGGGCGAGACCCAGTACTTC. This codes for CASSHYGLAGETQYF. V usage is TRBV5-5 and J usage is TRBJ2-5, with TRBD2 identical over 11 bases. The CDR3 covers 15 residues. Trimming took 4 bases from V and 5 from J; bases not matched to a gene: 7. Looked up from germline, CDR1 is SGHKS and CDR2 is YYEKEE (reference sequence). Combining the CDR3 with reference TRBV5-5 and TRBJ2-5 gives the whole variable domain DAGVTQSPTHLIKTRGQQVTLRCSPISGHKSVSWYQQVLGQGPQFIFQYYEKEERGRGNFPDRFSARQFPNYSSELNVNALLLGDSALYLCASSHYGLAGETQYFGPGTRLLVL.